This entry concerns a single T cell receptor (beta chain). This sample stems from a study of cytomegalovirus exposure and HLA in healthy donors. The V gene lost 4 bases and the J gene lost 6 bases, with 15 bases spanning the gap. CDR3 length: 14 amino acids. CDR1 is PRHDT and CDR2 is FYEKMQ in the germline V gene (reference sequence). The PCR had 60 Vbeta and 13 Jbeta primers. TCRdb's table, derived via immunoSEQ multiplex PCR, lists solely in-frame clones and lacks some. Of 50,000 to 65,000 clones detected, more than 70% appear once; the ten largest clones hold under 30%. The origin of this receptor is a woman aged 35 to 49 in good health and CMV-seropositive. Sequenced sample: PBMCs. The J gene is TRBJ1-1, the V gene TRBV13, with D possibly matching TRBD1 (5 bases). DNA for the CDR3: TGTGCCAGCAGCTCCCGGGGCGGGGGAGCTGAAGCTTTCTTT. It encodes CASSSRGGGAEAFF.